Listed here are 6 T cell receptor beta chains from one sample, sequenced in a study of blood T cell repertoires in COVID-19. Assay: immunoSEQ multiplex PCR; the TCRdb copy retains only in-frame clones and omits some. The data show around 160,000 clones, 75% to 85% seen once. Input material: peripheral blood. The source is a man in his sixties with active or convalescent COVID-19.

This chain uses TRBV20-1 with TRBJ1-2; 8 nucleotides align to TRBD1. The CDR3 contains 13 residues. V trimming: 4 bases; J trimming: 3 bases; junction bases outside the gene matches: 4. Germline V gene data show CDR1 as DFQATT and CDR2 as SNEGSKA (reference sequence). This chain's CDR3 is CSATDRGDYGYTF. The CDR3 DNA is TGCAGTGCTACTGACAGGGGCGACTATGGCTACACCTTC.

This clone was seen a single time. The genes are TRBV5-1 and TRBJ2-1; D unclear. From germline, CDR1 is SGHRS and CDR2 YFSETQ. This CDR3 is built from 13 residues. Between the trimmed V and J ends, which lost 2 bases and 5 bases, there was a span of 8 bases. The CDR3 region is CASSFGTNNEQFF. The CDR3 nucleotides are TGCGCCAGCAGCTTTGGCACAAACAATGAGCAGTTCTTC.

CDR3 protein: CASRAGQGPSGLTGELFF. CDR3 coding DNA: TGTGCCAGCAGGGCGGGACAGGGGCCTAGCGGGCTTACCGGGGAGCTGTTTTTT. V usage is TRBV7-3 and J usage is TRBJ2-2, with TRBD1 identical over 10 bases. The CDR3 is 18 residues long. The trim removed 6 bases at V and 5 bases at J, leaving 15 bases unmatched. Germline values: CDR1 SGHTA, CDR2 FQGTGA.

Only one count was recorded for this clone. The rearrangement joins TRBV7-9 to TRBJ2-1, with 9 bases lining up with TRBD1. V shed 5 bases, J shed 7 bases, and the junction held 12 bases outside the gene matches. This CDR3 is 16 amino acids long. Germline V gene sequence: CDR1 SEHNR, CDR2 FQNEAQ (reference sequence). As DNA, the CDR3 is TGTGCCAGCAGCACATTTCCGGGACAGGGAGTAAATGAGCAGTTCTTC. Its protein is CASSTFPGQGVNEQFF.

The CDR3 loop reads CASSLWQPSSTDTQYF. CDR3 in DNA: TGTGCCAGCAGCTTATGGCAGCCTAGCTCCACAGATACGCAGTATTTT. This chain connects TRBV7-2 to TRBJ2-3, with a weak D call TRBD2 (5 bases). The CDR3 is 16 residues long. Germline V CDR1 and CDR2: SGHTA, FQGNSA. Trimming stripped 2 bases from V and 2 bases from J, with 14 bases between. The complete variable domain, with remaining parts taken from reference TRBV7-2 and TRBJ2-3, reads GAGVSQSPSNKVTEKGKDVELRCDPISGHTALYWYRQSLGQGLEFLIYFQGNSAPDKSGLPSDRFSAERTGGSVSTLTIQRTQQEDSAVYLCASSLWQPSSTDTQYFGPGTRLTVL.

This rearrangement joins TRBV30 to TRBJ2-7, with TRBD2 matching over 10 bases. The CDR3 is 13 residues long. Unmatched junction bases numbered 7, after V lost 5 bases and J lost 6 bases. Germline CDR1 reads GTSNPN; CDR2 reads SVGIG (reference sequence). The CDR3 here is CAWGASGSSEQYF. The CDR3 DNA reads as TGTGCCTGGGGGGCTAGCGGGAGTTCCGAGCAGTACTTC.